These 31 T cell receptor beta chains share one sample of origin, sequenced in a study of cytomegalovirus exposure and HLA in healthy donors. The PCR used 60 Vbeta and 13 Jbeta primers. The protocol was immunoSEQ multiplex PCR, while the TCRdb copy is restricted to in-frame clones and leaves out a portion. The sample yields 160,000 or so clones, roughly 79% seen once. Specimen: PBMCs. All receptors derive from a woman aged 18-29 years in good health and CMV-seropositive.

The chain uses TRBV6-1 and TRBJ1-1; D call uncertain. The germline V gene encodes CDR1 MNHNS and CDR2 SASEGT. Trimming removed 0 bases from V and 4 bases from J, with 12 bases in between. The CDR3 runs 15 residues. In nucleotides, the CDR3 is TGTGCCAGCAGTGAAGCGCTTCAGATACGCACTGAAGCTTTCTTT. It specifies CASSEALQIRTEAFF.

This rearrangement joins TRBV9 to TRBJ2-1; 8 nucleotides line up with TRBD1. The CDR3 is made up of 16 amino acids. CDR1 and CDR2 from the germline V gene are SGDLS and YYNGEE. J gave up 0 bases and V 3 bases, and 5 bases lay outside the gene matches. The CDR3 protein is CASSARTGSSYNEQFF. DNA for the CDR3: TGTGCCAGCAGCGCCAGGACAGGGAGCTCCTACAATGAGCAGTTCTTC.

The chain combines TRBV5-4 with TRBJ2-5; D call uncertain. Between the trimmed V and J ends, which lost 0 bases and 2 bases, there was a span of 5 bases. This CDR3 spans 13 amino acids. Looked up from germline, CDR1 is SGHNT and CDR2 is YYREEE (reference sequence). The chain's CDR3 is CASSLGQQETQYF. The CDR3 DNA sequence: TGTGCCAGCAGCTTGGGGCAGCAAGAGACCCAGTACTTC.

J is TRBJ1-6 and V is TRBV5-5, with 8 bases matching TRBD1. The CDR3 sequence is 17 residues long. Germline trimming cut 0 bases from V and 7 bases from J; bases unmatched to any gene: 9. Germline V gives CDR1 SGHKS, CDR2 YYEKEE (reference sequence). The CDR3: CASSLGHATGANSPLHF. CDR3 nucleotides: TGTGCCAGCAGCTTGGGTCATGCGACAGGGGCGAATTCACCCCTCCACTTT.

The CDR3 loop is CASSLPRRGATGELFF. The CDR3 DNA is TGTGCCAGCAGTCTGCCCAGGCGGGGGGCCACCGGGGAGCTGTTTTTT. The chain is built from TRBV27 and TRBJ2-2, with 8 bases that match TRBD2. The germline V gene encodes CDR1 MNHEY and CDR2 SMNVEV (reference sequence). After removal of 5 bases from V and 4 bases from J, the junction contained 9 bases not matched to a gene. CDR3 length: 16 amino acids.

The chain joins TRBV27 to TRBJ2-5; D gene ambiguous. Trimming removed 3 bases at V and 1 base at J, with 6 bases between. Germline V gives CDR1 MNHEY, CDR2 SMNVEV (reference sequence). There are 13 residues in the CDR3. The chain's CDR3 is CASSFYAQETQYF. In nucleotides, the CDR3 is TGTGCCAGCAGTTTCTACGCCCAAGAGACCCAGTACTTC.

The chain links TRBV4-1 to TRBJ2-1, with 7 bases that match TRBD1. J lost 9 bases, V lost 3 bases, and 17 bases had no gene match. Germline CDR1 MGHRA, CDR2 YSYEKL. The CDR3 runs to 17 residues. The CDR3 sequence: CASSHGPGGGSAREQFF. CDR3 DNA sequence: TGCGCCAGCAGCCATGGGCCAGGGGGTGGCAGCGCACGTGAGCAGTTCTTC.

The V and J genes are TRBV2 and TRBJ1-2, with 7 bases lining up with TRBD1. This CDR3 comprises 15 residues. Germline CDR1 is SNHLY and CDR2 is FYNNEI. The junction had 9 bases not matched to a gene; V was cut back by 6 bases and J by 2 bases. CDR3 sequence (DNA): TGTGCCAGCAGCCCGGGACAGACATCAAACTATGGCTACACCTTC. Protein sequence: CASSPGQTSNYGYTF. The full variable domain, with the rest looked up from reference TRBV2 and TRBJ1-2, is EPEVTQTPSHQVTQMGQEVILRCVPISNHLYFYWYRQILGQKVEFLVSFYNNEISEKSEIFDDQFSVERPDGSNFTLKIRSTKLEDSAMYFCASSPGQTSNYGYTFGSGTRLTVV.

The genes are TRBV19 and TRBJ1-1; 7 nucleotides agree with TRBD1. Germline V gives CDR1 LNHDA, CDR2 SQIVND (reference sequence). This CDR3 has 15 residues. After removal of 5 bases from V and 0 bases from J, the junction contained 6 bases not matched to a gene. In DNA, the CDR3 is TGTGCCAGTAGTTCGGACAGGACCATGAACACTGAAGCTTTCTTT. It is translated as CASSSDRTMNTEAFF.

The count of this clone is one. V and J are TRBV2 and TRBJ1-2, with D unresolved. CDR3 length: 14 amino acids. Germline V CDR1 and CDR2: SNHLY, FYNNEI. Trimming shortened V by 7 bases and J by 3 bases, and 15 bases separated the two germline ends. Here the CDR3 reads CASTDPGAYYGYTF. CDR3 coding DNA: TGTGCCAGCACTGACCCGGGAGCTTACTATGGCTACACCTTC. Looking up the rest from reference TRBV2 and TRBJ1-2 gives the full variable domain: EPEVTQTPSHQVTQMGQEVILRCVPISNHLYFYWYRQILGQKVEFLVSFYNNEISEKSEIFDDQFSVERPDGSNFTLKIRSTKLEDSAMYFCASTDPGAYYGYTFGSGTRLTVV.

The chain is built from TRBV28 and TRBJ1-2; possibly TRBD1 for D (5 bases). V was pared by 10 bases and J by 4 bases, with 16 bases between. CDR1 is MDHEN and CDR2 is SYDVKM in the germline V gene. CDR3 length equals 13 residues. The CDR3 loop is CATGGPGVYGYTF. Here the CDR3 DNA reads TGTGCCACCGGGGGTCCGGGTGTCTATGGCTACACCTTC.

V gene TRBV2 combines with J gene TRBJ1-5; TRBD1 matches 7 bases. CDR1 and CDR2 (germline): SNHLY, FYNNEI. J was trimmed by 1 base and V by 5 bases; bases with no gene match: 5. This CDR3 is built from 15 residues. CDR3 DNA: TGTGCCAGCAGTCAAGGACAGGTGAGCAATCAGCCCCAGCATTTT. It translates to CASSQGQVSNQPQHF.

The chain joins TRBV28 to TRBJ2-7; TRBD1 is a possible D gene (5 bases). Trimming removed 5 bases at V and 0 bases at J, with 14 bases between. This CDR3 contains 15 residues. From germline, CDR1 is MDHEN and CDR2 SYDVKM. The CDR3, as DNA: TGTGCCAGCAGTCCCCAGGGCATCTACTCCTACGAGCAGTACTTC. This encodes CASSPQGIYSYEQYF.

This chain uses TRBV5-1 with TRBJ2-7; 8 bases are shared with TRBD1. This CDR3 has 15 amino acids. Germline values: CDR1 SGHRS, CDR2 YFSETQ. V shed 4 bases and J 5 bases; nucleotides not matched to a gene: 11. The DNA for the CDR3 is TGCGCCAGCAGCCTTGGGCAGGGGGCAGGTGACGAGCAGTACTTC. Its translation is CASSLGQGAGDEQYF.

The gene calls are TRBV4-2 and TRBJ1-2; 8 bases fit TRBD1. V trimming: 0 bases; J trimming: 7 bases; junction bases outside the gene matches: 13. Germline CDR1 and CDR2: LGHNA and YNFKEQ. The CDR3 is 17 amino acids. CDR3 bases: TGTGCCAGCAGCCAAGAATCATCAAGGGGGACAGGATTTGGCTACACCTTC. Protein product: CASSQESSRGTGFGYTF.

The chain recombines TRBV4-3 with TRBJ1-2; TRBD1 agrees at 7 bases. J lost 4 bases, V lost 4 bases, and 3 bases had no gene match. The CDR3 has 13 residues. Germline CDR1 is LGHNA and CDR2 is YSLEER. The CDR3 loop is CASSPRGVYGYTF. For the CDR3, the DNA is TGCGCCAGCAGCCCCAGGGGGGTCTATGGCTACACCTTC.

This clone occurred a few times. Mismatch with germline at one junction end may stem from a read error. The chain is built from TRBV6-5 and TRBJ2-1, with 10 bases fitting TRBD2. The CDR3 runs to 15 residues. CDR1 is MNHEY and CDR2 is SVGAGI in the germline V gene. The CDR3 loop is CASSDSEAGGREQFF. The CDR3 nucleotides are TGTGCCAGCAGTGACTCTGAAGCGGGGGGGCGAGAGCAGTTCTTC.

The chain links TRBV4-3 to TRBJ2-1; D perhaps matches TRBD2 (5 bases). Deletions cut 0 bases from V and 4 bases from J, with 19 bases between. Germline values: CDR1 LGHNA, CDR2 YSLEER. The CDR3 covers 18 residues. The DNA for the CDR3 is TGCGCCAGCAGCCAAGATCCCCTAACCGGGTCGGGGTACAATGAGCAGTTCTTC. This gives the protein CASSQDPLTGSGYNEQFF.

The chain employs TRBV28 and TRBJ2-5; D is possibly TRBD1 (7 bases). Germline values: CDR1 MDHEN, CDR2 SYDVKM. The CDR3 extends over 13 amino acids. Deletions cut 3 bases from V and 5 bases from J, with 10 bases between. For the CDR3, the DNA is TGTGCCAGCAGTTTTTCAGGGGGGGAGACCCAGTACTTC. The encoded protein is CASSFSGGETQYF.

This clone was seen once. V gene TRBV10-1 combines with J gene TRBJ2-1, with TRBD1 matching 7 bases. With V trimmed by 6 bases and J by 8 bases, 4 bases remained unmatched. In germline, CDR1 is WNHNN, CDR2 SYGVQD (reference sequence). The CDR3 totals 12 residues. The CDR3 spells CASSRDRDEQFF. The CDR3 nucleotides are TGCGCCAGCAGCCGCGACAGGGATGAGCAGTTCTTC.

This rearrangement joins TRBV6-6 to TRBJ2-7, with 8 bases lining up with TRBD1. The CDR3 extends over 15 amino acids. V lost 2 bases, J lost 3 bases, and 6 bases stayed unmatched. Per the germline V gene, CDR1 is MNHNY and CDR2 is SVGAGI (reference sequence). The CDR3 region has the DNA TGTGCCAGCAGTTACGGGGGGACAGGCGTCTACGAGCAGTACTTC. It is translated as CASSYGGTGVYEQYF.

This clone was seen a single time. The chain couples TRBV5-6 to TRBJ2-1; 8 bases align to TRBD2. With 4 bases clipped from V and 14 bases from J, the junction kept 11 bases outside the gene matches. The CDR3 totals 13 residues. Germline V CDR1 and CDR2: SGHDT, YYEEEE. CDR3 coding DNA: TGTGCCAGCAGCCCTCGGGGGGGGGCTAGGGAGTTCTTC. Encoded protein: CASSPRGGAREFF. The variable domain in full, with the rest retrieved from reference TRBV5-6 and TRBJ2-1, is DAGVTQSPTHLIKTRGQQVTLRCSPKSGHDTVSWYQQALGQGPQFIFQYYEEEERQRGNFPDRFSGHQFPNYSSELNVNALLLGDSALYLCASSPRGGAREFFGPGTRLTVL.

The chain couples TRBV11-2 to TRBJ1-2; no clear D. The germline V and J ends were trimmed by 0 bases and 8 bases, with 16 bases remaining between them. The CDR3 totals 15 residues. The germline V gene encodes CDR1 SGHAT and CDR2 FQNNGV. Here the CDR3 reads CASSLDRPLERGYTF. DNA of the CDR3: TGTGCCAGCAGCTTAGACCGACCCCTCGAGCGGGGCTACACCTTC.

CDR3 DNA: TGTGCCAGCAGACCCCGAGGCACTGAAGCTTTCTTT. Its translation: CASRPRGTEAFF. The V and J genes are TRBV7-9 and TRBJ1-1; D unresolved. The CDR3 contains 12 residues. V was shortened by 6 bases and J by 4 bases, with 9 bases between the two germline ends. The germline gives CDR1 SEHNR, CDR2 FQNEAQ (reference sequence).

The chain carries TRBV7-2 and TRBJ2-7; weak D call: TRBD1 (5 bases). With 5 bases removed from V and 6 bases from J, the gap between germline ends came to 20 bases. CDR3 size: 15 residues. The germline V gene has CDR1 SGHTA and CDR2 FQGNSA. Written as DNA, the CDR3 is TGTGCCAGCAGCCCTAACGAACGGGTTCAGGGCGAGCAGTACTTC. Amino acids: CASSPNERVQGEQYF.

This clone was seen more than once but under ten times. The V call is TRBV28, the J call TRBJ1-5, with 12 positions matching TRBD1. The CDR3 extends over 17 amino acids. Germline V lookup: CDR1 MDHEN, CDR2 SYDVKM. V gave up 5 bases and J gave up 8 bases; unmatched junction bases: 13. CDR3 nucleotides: TGTGCCAGCAGTATACTCGGGACAGGGGGCGTAAGAAAGCCCCAGCATTTT. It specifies CASSILGTGGVRKPQHF.

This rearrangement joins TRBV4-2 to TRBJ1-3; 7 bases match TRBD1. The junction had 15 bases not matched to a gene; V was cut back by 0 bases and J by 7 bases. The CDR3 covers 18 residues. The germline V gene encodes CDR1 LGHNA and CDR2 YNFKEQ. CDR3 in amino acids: CASSQENPMTQGMNTIYF. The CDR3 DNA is TGTGCCAGCAGCCAAGAAAACCCGATGACACAGGGGATGAACACCATATATTTT.

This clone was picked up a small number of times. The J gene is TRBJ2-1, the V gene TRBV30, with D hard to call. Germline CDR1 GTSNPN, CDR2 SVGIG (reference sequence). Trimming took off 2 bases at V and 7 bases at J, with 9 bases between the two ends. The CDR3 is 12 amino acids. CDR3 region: CAWSLNMNEQFF. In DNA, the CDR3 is TGTGCCTGGAGTCTCAACATGAATGAGCAGTTCTTC. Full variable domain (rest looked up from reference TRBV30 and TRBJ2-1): SQTIHQWPATLVQPVGSPLSLECTVEGTSNPNLYWYRQAAGRGLQLLFYSVGIGQISSEVPQNLSASRPQDRQFILSSKKLLLSDSGFYLCAWSLNMNEQFFGPGTRLTVL.

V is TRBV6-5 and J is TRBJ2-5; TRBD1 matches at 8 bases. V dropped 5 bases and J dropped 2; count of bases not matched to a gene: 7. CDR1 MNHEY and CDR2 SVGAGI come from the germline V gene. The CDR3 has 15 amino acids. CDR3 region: CASSLRTGPQETQYF. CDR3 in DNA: TGTGCCAGCAGTCTAAGGACAGGGCCTCAAGAGACCCAGTACTTC.

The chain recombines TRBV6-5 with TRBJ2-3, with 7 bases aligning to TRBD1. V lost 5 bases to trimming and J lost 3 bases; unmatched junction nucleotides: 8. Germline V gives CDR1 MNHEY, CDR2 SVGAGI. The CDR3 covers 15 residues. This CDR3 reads CASSPRDSFTDTQYF. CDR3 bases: TGTGCCAGCAGTCCTCGGGACAGCTTTACAGATACGCAGTATTTT.

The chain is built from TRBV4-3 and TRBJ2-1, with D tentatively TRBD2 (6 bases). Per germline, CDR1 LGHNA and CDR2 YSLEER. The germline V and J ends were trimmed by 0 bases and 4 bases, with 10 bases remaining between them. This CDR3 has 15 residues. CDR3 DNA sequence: TGCGCCAGCAGCCAAGATCAAGGGACTTACAATGAGCAGTTCTTC. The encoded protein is CASSQDQGTYNEQFF.